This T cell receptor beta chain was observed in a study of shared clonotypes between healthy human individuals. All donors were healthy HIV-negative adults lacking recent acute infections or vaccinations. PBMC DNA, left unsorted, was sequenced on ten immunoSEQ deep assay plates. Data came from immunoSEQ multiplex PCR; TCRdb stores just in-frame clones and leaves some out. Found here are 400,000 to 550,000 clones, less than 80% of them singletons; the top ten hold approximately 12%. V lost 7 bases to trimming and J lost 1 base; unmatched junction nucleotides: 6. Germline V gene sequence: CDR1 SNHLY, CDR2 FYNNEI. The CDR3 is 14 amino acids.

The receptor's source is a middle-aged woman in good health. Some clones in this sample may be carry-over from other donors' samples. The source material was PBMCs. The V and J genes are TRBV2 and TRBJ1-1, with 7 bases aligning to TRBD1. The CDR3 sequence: CASTRGGPNTEAFF. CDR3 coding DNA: TGTGCCAGCACCCGAGGGGGCCCGAACACTGAAGCTTTCTTT.